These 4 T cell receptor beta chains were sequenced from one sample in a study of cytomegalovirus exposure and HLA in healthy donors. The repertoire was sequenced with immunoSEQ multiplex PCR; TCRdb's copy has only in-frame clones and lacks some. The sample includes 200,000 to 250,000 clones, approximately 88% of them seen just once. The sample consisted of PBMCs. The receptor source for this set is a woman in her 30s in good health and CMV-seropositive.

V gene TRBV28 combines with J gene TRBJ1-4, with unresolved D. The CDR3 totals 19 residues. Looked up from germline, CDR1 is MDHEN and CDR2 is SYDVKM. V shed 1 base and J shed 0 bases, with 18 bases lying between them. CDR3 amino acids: CASSLFSHFDLATNEKLFF. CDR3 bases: TGTGCCAGCAGTTTATTCTCACATTTTGACCTTGCAACTAATGAAAAACTGTTTTTT.

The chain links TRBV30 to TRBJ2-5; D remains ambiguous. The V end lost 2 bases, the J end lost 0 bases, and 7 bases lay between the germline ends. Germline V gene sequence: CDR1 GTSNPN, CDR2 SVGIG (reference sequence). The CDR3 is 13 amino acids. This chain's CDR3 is CAWSSGNQETQYF. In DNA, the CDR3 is TGTGCCTGGAGTTCAGGAAACCAAGAGACCCAGTACTTC.

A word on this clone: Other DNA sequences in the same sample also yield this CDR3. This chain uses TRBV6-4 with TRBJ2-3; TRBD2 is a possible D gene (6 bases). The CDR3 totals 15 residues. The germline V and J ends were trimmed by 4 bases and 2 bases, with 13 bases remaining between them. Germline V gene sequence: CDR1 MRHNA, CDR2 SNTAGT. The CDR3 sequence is CASSAGGTSTDTQYF. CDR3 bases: TGTGCCAGCAGTGCGGGCGGGACCTCCACAGATACGCAGTATTTT.

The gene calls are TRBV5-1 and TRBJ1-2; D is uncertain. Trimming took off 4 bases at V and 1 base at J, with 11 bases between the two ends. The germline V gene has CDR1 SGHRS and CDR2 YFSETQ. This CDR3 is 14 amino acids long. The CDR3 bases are TGCGCCAGCAGCCCCCAGCGGGATAACTATGGCTACACCTTC. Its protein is CASSPQRDNYGYTF. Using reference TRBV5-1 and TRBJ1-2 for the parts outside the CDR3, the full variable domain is KAGVTQTPRYLIKTRGQQVTLSCSPISGHRSVSWYQQTPGQGLQFLFEYFSETQRNKGNFPGRFSGRQFSNSRSEMNVSTLELGDSALYLCASSPQRDNYGYTFGSGTRLTVV.